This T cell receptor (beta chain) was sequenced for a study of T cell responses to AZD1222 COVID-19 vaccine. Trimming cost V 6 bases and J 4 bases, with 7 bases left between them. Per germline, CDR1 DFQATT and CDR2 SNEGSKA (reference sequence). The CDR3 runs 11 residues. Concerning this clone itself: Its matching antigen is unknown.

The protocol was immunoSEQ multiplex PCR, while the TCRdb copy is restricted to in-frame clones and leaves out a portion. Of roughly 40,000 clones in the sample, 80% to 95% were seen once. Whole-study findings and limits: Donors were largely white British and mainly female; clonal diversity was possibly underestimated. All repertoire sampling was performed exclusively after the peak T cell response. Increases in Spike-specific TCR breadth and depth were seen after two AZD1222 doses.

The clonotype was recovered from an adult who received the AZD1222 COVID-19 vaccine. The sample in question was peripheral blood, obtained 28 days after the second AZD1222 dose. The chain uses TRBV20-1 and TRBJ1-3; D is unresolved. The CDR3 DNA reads TGCAGTGCCAGGTCCGGAAACACCATATATTTT. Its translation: CSARSGNTIYF.